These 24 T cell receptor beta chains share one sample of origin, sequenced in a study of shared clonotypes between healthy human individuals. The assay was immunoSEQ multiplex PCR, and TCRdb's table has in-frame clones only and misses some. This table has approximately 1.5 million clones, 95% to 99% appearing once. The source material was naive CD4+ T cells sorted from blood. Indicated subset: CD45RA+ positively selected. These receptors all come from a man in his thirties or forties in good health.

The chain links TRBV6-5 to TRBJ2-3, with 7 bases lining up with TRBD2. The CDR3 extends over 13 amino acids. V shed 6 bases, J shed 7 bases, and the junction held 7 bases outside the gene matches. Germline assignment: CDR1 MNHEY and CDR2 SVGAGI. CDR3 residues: CASSRTSRYTQYF. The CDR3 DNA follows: TGTGCCAGCAGCCGGACTAGTAGATATACGCAGTATTTT.

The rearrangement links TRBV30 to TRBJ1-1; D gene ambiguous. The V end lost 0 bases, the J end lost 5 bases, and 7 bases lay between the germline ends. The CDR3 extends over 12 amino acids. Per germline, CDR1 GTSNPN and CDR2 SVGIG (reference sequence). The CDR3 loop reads CAWSVSRTEAFF. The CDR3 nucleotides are TGTGCCTGGAGTGTTTCGCGAACTGAAGCTTTCTTT. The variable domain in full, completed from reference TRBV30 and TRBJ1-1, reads SQTIHQWPATLVQPVGSPLSLECTVEGTSNPNLYWYRQAAGRGLQLLFYSVGIGQISSEVPQNLSASRPQDRQFILSSKKLLLSDSGFYLCAWSVSRTEAFFGQGTRLTVV.

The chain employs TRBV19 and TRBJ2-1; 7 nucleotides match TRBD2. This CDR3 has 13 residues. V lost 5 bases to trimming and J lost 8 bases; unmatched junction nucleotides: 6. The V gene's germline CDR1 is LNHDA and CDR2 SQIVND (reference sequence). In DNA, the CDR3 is TGTGCCAGTAGTGTGACTAGCTTCGATGAGCAGTTCTTC. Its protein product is CASSVTSFDEQFF.

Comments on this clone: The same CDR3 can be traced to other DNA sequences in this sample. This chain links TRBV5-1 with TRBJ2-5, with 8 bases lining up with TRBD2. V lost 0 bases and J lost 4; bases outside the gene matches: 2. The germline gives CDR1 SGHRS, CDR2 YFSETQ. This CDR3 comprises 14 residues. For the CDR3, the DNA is TGCGCCAGCAGCTTGGGGGGACTAGGAGAGACCCAGTACTTC. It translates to CASSLGGLGETQYF.

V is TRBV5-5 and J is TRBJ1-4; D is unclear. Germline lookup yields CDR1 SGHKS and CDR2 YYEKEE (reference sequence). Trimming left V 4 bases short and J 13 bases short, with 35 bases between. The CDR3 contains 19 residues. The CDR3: CASSPKFITTKDIMPGLFF. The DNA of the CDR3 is TGTGCCAGCAGCCCCAAATTCATAACAACAAAGGATATAATGCCTGGACTGTTTTTT.

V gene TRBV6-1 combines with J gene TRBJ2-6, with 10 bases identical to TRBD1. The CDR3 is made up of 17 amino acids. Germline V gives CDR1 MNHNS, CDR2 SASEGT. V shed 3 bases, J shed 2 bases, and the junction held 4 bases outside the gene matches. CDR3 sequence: CASSERTGGPGANVLTF. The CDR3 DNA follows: TGTGCCAGCAGTGAGAGGACAGGGGGGCCTGGGGCCAACGTCCTGACTTTC.

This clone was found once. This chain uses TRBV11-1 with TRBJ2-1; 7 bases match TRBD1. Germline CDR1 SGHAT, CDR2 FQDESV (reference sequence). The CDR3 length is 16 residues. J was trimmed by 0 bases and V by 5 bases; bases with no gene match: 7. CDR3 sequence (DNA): TGTGCCAGCAGCAAGGGACAGTTTCTCTCCTACAATGAGCAGTTCTTC. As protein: CASSKGQFLSYNEQFF.

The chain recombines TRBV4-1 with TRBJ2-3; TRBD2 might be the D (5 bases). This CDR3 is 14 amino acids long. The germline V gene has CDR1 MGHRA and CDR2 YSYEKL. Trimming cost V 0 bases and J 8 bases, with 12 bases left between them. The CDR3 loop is CASSQDPTRGTQYF. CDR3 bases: TGCGCCAGCAGCCAAGACCCAACCCGGGGTACGCAGTATTTT.

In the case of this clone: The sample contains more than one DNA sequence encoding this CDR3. The chain's CDR3 is CASSLLGGTDTQYF. CDR3 DNA: TGCGCCAGCAGCTTGTTAGGGGGCACAGATACGCAGTATTTT. V usage is TRBV5-1 and J usage is TRBJ2-3; D is possibly TRBD1 (5 bases). V lost 1 base and J lost 1, with 7 bases in between. This CDR3 has 14 amino acids. The germline V gene has CDR1 SGHRS and CDR2 YFSETQ. The variable domain in full, with the rest retrieved from reference TRBV5-1 and TRBJ2-3, is KAGVTQTPRYLIKTRGQQVTLSCSPISGHRSVSWYQQTPGQGLQFLFEYFSETQRNKGNFPGRFSGRQFSNSRSEMNVSTLELGDSALYLCASSLLGGTDTQYFGPGTRLTVL.

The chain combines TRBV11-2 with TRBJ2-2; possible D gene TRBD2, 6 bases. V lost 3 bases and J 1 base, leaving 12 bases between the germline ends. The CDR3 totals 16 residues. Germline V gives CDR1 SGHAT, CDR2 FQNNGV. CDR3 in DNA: TGTGCCAGCAGCTTTGCGACTAGTTGGAACACCGGGGAGCTGTTTTTT. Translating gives CASSFATSWNTGELFF. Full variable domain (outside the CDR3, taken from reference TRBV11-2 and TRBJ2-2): EAGVAQSPRYKIIEKRQSVAFWCNPISGHATLYWYQQILGQGPKLLIQFQNNGVVDDSQLPKDRFSAERLKGVDSTLKIQPAKLEDSAVYLCASSFATSWNTGELFFGEGSRLTVL.

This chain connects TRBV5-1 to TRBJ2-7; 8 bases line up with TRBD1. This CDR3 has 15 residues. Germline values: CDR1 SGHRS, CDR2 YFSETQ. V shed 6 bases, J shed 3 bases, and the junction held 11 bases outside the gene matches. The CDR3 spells CASTRVPGQVYEQYF. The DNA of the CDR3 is TGCGCCAGCACAAGGGTGCCGGGACAGGTCTACGAGCAGTACTTC.

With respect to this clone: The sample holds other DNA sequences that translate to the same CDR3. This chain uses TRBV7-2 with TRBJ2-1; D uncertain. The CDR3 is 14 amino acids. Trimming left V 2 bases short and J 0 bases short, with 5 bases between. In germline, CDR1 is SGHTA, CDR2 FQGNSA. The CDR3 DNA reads TGTGCCAGCAGCTTAAGTGGCTCCTACAATGAGCAGTTCTTC. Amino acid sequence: CASSLSGSYNEQFF.

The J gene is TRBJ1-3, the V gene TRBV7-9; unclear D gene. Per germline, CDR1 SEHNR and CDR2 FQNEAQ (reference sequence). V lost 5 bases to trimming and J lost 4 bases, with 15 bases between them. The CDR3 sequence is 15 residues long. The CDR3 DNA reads TGTGCCAGCAGCCAGGCTACGGGGTCCGGAAACACCATATATTTT. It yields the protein CASSQATGSGNTIYF.

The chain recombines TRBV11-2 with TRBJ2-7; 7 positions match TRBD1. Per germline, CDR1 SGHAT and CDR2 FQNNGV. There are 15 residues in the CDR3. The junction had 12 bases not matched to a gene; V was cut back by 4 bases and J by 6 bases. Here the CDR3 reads CASSSPTNRGREQYF. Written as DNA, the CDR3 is TGTGCCAGCAGCTCTCCAACTAACAGGGGACGCGAGCAGTACTTC. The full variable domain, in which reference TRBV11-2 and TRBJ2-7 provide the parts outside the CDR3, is EAGVAQSPRYKIIEKRQSVAFWCNPISGHATLYWYQQILGQGPKLLIQFQNNGVVDDSQLPKDRFSAERLKGVDSTLKIQPAKLEDSAVYLCASSSPTNRGREQYFGPGTRLTVT.

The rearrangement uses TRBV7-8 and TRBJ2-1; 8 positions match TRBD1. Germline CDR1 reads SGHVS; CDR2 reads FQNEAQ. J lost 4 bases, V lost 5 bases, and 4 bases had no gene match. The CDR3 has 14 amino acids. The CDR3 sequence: CASSLRTGYNEQFF. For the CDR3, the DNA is TGTGCCAGCAGCCTCAGGACAGGGTACAATGAGCAGTTCTTC. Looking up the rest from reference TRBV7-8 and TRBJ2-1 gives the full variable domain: GAGVSQSPRYKVAKRGQDVALRCDPISGHVSLFWYQQALGQGPEFLTYFQNEAQLDKSGLPSDRFFAERPEGSVSTLKIQRTQQEDSAVYLCASSLRTGYNEQFFGPGTRLTVL.

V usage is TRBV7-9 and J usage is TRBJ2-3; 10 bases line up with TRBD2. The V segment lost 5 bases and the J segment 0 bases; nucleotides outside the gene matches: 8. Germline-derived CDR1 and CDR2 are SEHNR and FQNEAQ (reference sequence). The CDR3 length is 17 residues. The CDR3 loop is CASSRASGSASTDTQYF. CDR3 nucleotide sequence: TGTGCCAGCAGCCGAGCTAGCGGGAGTGCTAGCACAGATACGCAGTATTTT. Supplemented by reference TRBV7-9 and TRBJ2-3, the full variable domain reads DTGVSQNPRHKITKRGQNVTFRCDPISEHNRLYWYRQTLGQGPEFLTYFQNEAQLEKSRLLSDRFSAERPKGSFSTLEIQRTEQGDSAMYLCASSRASGSASTDTQYFGPGTRLTVL.

CDR3 sequence (DNA): TGTGCCAGCAGCGGCTCCGCGAGTAGGACAGATACGCAGTATTTT. Translating gives CASSGSASRTDTQYF. This rearrangement joins TRBV9 to TRBJ2-3; no reliable D call. Germline CDR1 reads SGDLS; CDR2 reads YYNGEE. The CDR3 is 15 residues long. Trimming took 3 bases from V and 3 from J, leaving 14 bases between them.

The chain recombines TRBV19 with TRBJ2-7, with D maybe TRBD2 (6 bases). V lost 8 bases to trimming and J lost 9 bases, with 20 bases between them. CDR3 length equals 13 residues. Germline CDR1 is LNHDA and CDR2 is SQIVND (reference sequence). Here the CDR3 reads CASGGGGQWAQYF. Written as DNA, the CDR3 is TGTGCCAGTGGCGGTGGAGGGCAGTGGGCGCAGTACTTC. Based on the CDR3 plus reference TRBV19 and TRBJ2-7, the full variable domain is DGGITQSPKYLFRKEGQNVTLSCEQNLNHDAMYWYRQDPGQGLRLIYYSQIVNDFQKGDIAEGYSVSREKKESFPLTVTSAQKNPTAFYLCASGGGGQWAQYFGPGTRLTVT.

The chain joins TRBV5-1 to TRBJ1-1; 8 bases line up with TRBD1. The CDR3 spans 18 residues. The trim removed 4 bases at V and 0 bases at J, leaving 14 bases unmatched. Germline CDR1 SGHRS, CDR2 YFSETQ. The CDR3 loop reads CASSHPRDRSSMNTEAFF. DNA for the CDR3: TGCGCCAGCAGCCATCCTCGGGACAGGAGTTCCATGAACACTGAAGCTTTCTTT. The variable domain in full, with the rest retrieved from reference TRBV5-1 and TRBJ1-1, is KAGVTQTPRYLIKTRGQQVTLSCSPISGHRSVSWYQQTPGQGLQFLFEYFSETQRNKGNFPGRFSGRQFSNSRSEMNVSTLELGDSALYLCASSHPRDRSSMNTEAFFGQGTRLTVV.

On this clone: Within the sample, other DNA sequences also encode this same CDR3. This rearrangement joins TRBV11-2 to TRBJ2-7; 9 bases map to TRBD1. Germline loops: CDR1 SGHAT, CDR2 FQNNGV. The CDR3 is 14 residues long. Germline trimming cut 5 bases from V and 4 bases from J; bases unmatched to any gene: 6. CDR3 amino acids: CASSPLTGGYEQYF. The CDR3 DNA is TGTGCCAGCAGCCCCCTGACAGGGGGTTACGAGCAGTACTTC.

The DNA of the CDR3 is TGTGCCAGCAGCTTCCCCGGACGGGGCTACACCTTC. Its protein product is CASSFPGRGYTF. The V call is TRBV5-4, the J call TRBJ1-2; D unresolved. V was cut by 2 bases and J by 8 bases, with 10 bases left in between. CDR1 is SGHNT, CDR2 YYREEE, per germline (reference sequence). The CDR3 is made up of 12 amino acids.

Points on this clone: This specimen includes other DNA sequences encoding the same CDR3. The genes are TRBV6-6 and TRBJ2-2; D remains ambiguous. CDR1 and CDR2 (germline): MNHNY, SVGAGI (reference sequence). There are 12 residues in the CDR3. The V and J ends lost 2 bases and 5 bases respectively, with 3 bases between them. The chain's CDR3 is CASSYPTGELFF. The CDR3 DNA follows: TGTGCCAGCAGTTACCCGACCGGGGAGCTGTTTTTT.

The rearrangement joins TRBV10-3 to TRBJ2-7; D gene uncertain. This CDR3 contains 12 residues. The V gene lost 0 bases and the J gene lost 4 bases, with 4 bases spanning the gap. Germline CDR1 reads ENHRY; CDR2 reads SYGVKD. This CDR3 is CAISESAYEQYF. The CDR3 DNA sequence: TGTGCCATCAGTGAGTCTGCGTACGAGCAGTACTTC.

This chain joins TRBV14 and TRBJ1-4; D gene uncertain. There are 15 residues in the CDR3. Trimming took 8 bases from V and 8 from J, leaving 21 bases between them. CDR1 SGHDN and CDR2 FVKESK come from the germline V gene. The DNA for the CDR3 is TGTGCCAGCCGACCTACGAGGGTGGGTGGCGAAAAACTGTTTTTT. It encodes CASRPTRVGGEKLFF. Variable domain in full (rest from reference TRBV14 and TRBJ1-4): EAGVTQFPSHSVIEKGQTVTLRCDPISGHDNLYWYRRVMGKEIKFLLHFVKESKQDESGMPNNRFLAERTGGTYSTLKVQPAELEDSGVYFCASRPTRVGGEKLFFGSGTQLSVL.